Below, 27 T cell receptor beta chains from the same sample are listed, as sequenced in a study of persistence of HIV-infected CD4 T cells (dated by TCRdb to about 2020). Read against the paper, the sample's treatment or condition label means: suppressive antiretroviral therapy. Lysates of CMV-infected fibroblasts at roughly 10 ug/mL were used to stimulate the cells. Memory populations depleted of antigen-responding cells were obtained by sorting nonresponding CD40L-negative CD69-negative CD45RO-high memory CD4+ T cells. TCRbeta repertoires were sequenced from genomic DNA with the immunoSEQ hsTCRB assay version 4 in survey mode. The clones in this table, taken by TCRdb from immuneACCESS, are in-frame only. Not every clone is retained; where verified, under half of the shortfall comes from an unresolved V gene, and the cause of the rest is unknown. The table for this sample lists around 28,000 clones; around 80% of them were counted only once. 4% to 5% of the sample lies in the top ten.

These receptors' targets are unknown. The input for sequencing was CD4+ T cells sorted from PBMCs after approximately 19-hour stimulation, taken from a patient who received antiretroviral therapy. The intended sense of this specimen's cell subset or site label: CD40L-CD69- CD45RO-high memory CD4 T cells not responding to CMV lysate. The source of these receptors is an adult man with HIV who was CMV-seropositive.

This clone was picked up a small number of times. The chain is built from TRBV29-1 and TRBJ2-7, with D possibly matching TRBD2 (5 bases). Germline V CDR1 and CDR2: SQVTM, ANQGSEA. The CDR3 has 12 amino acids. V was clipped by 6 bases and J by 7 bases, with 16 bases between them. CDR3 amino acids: CSVEAAGMEQYF. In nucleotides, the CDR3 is TGCAGCGTCGAGGCGGCGGGCATGGAGCAGTACTTC.

CDR3 sequence reads: CASSTEGAHGNTIYF. For the CDR3, the DNA is TGTGCCAGCAGCACGGAGGGGGCGCACGGAAACACCATATATTTT. This sequence joins TRBV7-9 and TRBJ1-3, with 7 nucleotides matching TRBD1. The CDR3 sequence is 15 residues long. Germline assignment: CDR1 SEHNR and CDR2 FQNEAQ (reference sequence). V gave up 5 bases and J gave up 4 bases; unmatched junction bases: 8. The full variable domain, rest sourced from reference TRBV7-9 and TRBJ1-3, is DTGVSQNPRHKITKRGQNVTFRCDPISEHNRLYWYRQTLGQGPEFLTYFQNEAQLEKSRLLSDRFSAERPKGSFSTLEIQRTEQGDSAMYLCASSTEGAHGNTIYFGEGSWLTVV.

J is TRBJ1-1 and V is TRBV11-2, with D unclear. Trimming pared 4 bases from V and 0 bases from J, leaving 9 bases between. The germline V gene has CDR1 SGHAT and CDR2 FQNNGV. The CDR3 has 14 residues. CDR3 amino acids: CASSSTRVNTEAFF. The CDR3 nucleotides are TGTGCCAGCAGCTCAACACGGGTGAACACTGAAGCTTTCTTT. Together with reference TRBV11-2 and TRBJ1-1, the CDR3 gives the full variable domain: EAGVAQSPRYKIIEKRQSVAFWCNPISGHATLYWYQQILGQGPKLLIQFQNNGVVDDSQLPKDRFSAERLKGVDSTLKIQPAKLEDSAVYLCASSSTRVNTEAFFGQGTRLTVV.

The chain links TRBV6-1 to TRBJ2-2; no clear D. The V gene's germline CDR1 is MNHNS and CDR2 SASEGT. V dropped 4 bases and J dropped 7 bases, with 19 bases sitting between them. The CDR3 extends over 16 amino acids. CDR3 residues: CASSGLTGSLSGELFF. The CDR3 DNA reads TGTGCCAGCAGTGGACTTACGGGCAGTCTCAGCGGGGAGCTGTTTTTT.

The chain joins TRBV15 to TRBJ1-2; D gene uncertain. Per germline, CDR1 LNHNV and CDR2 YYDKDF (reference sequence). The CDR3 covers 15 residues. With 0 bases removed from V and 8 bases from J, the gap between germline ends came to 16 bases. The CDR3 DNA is TGTGCCACCAGCAGAGATAAGCGGTTTCTATGGGGCTACACCTTC. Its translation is CATSRDKRFLWGYTF.

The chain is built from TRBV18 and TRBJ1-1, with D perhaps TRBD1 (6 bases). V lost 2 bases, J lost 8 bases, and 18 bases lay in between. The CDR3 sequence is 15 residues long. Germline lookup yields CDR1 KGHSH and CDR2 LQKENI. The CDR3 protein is CASSPFGGGKDEAFF. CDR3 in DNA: TGTGCCAGCTCACCATTCGGAGGGGGGAAAGACGAAGCTTTCTTT.

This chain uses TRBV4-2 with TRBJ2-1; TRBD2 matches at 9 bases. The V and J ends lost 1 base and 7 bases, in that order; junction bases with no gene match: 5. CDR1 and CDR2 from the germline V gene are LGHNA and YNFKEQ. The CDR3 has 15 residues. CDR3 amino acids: CASSQAERGANEQFF. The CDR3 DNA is TGTGCCAGCAGCCAAGCGGAGCGGGGGGCTAATGAGCAGTTCTTC.

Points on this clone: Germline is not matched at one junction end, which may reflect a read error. The CDR3 DNA sequence: TGTGCCAGCAGCCTAGGACAATTCTCCTACGAGCAGTACTTC. As protein: CASSLGQFSYEQYF. This chain links TRBV13 with TRBJ2-7; D perhaps matches TRBD1 (5 bases). The CDR3 covers 14 residues. Germline V CDR1 and CDR2: PRHDT, FYEKMQ (reference sequence).

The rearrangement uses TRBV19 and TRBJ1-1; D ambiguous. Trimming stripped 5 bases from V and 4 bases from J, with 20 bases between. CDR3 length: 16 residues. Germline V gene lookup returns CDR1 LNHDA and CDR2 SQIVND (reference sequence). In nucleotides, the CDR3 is TGTGCCAGTAGTCCCAAGAGGGCGGTTTTGGTCACTGAAGCTTTCTTT. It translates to CASSPKRAVLVTEAFF.

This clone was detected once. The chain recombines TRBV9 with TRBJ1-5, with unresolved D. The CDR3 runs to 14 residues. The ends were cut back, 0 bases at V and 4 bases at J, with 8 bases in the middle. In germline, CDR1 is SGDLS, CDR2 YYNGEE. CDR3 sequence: CASSVGQANQPQHF. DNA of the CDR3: TGTGCCAGCAGCGTAGGCCAGGCGAATCAGCCCCAGCATTTT.

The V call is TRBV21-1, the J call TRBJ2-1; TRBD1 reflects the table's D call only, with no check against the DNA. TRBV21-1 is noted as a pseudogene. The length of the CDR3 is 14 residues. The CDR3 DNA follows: TGTGCCAGCATCCCGGGACAGGCCTACAATGAGCAGTTCTTC. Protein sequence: CASIPGQAYNEQFF.

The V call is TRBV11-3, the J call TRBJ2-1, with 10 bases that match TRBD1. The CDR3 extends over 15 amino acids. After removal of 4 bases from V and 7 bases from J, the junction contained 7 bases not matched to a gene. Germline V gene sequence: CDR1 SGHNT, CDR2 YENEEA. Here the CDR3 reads CASSSPGQGRNEQFF. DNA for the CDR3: TGTGCCAGCAGCTCGCCGGGACAGGGGAGGAATGAGCAGTTCTTC.

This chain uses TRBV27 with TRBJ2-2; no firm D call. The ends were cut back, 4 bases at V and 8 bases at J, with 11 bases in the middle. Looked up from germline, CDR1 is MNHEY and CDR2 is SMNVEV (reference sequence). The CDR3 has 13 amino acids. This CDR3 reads CASSYGIYGELFF. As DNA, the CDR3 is TGTGCCAGCAGTTACGGCATTTATGGGGAGCTGTTTTTT.

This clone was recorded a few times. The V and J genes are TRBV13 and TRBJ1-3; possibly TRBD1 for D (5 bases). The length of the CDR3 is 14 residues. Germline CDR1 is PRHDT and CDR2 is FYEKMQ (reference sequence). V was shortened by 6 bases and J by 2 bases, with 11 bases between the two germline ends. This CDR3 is CASRAREPGNTIYF. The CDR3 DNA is TGTGCCAGCAGGGCCAGGGAGCCTGGAAACACCATATATTTT.

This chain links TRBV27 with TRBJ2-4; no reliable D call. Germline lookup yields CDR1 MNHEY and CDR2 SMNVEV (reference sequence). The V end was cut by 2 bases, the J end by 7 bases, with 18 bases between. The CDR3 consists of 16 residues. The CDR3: CASSLRFRESRNIQYF. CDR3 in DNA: TGTGCCAGCAGTTTAAGGTTTAGGGAATCCCGGAACATTCAGTACTTC.

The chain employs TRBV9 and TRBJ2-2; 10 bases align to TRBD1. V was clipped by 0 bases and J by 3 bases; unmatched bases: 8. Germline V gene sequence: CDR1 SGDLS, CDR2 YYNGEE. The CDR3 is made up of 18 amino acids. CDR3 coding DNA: TGTGCCAGCAGCGTAGCCCGGGACAGGGGAATTTACACCGGGGAGCTGTTTTTT. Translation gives CASSVARDRGIYTGELFF.

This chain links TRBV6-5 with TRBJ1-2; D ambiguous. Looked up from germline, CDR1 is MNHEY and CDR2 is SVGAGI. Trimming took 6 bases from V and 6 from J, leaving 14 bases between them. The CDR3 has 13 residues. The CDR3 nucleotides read TGTGCCAGCAGCGACGCCTCGGGCAATGGCTACACCTTC. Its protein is CASSDASGNGYTF.

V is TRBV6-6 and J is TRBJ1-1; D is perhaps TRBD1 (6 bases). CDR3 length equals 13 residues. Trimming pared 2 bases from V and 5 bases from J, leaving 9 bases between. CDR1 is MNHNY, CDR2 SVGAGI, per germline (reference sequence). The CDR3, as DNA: TGTGCCAGCAGTTACAAGGGGGAAACTGAAGCTTTCTTT. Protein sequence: CASSYKGETEAFF.

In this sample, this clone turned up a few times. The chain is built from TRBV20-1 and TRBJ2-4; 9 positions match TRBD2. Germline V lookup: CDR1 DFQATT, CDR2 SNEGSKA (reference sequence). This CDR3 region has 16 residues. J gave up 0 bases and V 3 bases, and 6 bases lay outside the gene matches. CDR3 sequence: CSASGGGVLAKNIQYF. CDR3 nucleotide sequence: TGCAGTGCTAGTGGCGGGGGGGTACTAGCCAAAAACATTCAGTACTTC.

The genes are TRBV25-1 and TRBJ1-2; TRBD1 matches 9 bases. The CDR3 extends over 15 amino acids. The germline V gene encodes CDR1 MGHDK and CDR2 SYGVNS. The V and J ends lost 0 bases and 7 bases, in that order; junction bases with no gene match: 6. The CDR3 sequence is CASSEYMTGGSGYTF. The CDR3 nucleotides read TGTGCCAGCAGTGAATATATGACAGGGGGATCTGGCTACACCTTC.

The CDR3 DNA reads as TGTGCCAGTAGCCGGGACAGGGGAGGAGGAAATTCACCCCTCCACTTT. This codes for CASSRDRGGGNSPLHF. The genes are TRBV19 and TRBJ1-6; 10 bases align to TRBD1. In germline, CDR1 is LNHDA, CDR2 SQIVND (reference sequence). With 6 bases clipped from V and 7 bases from J, the junction kept 9 bases outside the gene matches. The CDR3 has 16 residues.

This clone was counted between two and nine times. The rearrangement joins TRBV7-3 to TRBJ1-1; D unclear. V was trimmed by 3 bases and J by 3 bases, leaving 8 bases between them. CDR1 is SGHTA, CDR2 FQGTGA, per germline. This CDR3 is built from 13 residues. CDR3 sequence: CASSFTQYTEAFF. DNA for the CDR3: TGTGCCAGCAGCTTTACACAGTACACTGAAGCTTTCTTT.

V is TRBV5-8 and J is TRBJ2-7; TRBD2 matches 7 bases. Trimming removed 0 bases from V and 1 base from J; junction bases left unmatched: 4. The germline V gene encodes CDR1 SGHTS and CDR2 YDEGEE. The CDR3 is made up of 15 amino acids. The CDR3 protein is CASSLDGGISYEQYF. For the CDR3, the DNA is TGTGCCAGCAGCTTGGACGGGGGGATTTCCTACGAGCAGTACTTC.

CDR3 sequence reads: CASSQKYSNQPQHF. Written as DNA, the CDR3 is TGTGCCAGCAGTCAGAAGTATAGCAATCAGCCCCAGCATTTT. V usage is TRBV6-5 and J usage is TRBJ1-5; the D is unclear. The germline V gene encodes CDR1 MNHEY and CDR2 SVGAGI. The CDR3 totals 14 residues. V was cut by 5 bases and J by 0 bases, with 8 bases left in between.

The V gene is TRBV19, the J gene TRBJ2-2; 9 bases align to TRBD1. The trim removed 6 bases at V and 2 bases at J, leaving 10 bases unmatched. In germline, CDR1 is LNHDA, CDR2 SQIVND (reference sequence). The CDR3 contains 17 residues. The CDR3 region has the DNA TGTGCCAGTAGCACCGGACAGGGGAGACATAACACCGGGGAGCTGTTTTTT. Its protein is CASSTGQGRHNTGELFF.

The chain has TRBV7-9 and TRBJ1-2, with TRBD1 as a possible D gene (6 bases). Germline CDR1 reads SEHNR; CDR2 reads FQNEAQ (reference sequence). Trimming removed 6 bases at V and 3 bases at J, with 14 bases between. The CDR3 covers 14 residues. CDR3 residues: CASSLNQGHYGYTF. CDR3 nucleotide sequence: TGTGCCAGCAGTTTAAACCAGGGGCACTATGGCTACACCTTC. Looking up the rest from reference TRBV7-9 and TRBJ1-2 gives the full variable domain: DTGVSQNPRHKITKRGQNVTFRCDPISEHNRLYWYRQTLGQGPEFLTYFQNEAQLEKSRLLSDRFSAERPKGSFSTLEIQRTEQGDSAMYLCASSLNQGHYGYTFGSGTRLTVV.

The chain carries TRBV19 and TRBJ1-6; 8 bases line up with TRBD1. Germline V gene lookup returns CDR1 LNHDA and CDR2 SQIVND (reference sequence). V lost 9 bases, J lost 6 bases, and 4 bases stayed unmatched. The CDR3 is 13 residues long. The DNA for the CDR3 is TGTGCCAGCAGGGGGCTCGTTAATTCACCCCTCCACTTT. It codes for CASRGLVNSPLHF.